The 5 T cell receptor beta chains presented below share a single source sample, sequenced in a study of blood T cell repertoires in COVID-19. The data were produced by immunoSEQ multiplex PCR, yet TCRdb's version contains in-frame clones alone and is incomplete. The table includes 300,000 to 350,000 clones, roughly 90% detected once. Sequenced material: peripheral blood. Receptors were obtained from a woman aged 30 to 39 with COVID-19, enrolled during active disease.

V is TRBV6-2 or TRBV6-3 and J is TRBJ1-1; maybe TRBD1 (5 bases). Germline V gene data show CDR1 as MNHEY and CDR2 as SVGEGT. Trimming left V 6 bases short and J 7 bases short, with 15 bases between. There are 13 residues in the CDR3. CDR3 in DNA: TGTGCCAGCAGCCCGGACATAGGTCTTGAAGCTTTCTTT. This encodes CASSPDIGLEAFF.

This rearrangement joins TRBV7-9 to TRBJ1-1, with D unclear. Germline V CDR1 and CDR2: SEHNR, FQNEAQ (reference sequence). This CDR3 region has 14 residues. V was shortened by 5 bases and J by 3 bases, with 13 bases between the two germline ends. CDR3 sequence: CASSQWREDTEAFF. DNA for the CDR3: TGTGCCAGCAGCCAATGGAGGGAGGACACTGAAGCTTTCTTT.

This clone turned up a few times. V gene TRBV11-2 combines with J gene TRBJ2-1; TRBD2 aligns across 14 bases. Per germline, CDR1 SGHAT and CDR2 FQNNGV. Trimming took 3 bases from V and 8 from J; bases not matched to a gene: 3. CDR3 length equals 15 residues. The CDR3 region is CASSLQGLAGDEQFF. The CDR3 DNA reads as TGTGCCAGCAGCTTGCAGGGACTAGCGGGAGATGAGCAGTTCTTC.

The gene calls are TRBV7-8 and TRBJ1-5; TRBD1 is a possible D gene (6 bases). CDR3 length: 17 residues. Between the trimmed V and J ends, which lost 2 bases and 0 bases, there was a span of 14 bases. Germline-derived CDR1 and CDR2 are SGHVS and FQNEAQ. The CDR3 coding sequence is TGTGCCAGCAGCTTATCCGGGACAAAATTTAGCAATCAGCCCCAGCATTTT. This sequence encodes CASSLSGTKFSNQPQHF. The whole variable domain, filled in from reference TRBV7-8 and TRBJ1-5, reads GAGVSQSPRYKVAKRGQDVALRCDPISGHVSLFWYQQALGQGPEFLTYFQNEAQLDKSGLPSDRFFAERPEGSVSTLKIQRTQQEDSAVYLCASSLSGTKFSNQPQHFGDGTRLSIL.

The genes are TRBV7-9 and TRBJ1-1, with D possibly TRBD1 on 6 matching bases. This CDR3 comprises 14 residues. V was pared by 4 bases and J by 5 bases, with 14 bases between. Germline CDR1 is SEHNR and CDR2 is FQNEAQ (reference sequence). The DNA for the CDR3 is TGTGCCAGCAGCTCAGCAGGGGATGTAACTGAAGCTTTCTTT. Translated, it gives CASSSAGDVTEAFF.